This T cell receptor (beta chain) was profiled in a study of identical twins. Unique molecular identifiers were in the cDNA, with template-switch universal primer binding. One entry per CDR3 protein, called by TCRdb with MiXCR from the 5' RACE reads. The sample lists approximately 220,000 distinct CDR3 sequences; approximately 7.9% were seen once. Deletions cut 0 bases from V and 4 bases from J, with 13 bases between. The germline CDR1 and CDR2 sequences are LNHNV and YYDKDF (reference sequence). CDR3 length: 15 amino acids. Ten or more counts support this clonotype. The data were also submitted as part of a second study, on yellow fever vaccine responses in identical twins.

This rearrangement joins TRBV15 to TRBJ2-7; tentatively, D is TRBD2 (6 bases). The sequence was collected from a woman under 30 in good health. Material: CD8+ T cells sorted from blood. DNA of the CDR3: TGTGCCACCAGCAGAGATCGGAGCGCGGGGTACGAGCAGTACTTC. Its translation is CATSRDRSAGYEQYF.